This entry describes one T cell receptor (beta chain). The antigen is undetermined. In the PCR, 60 Vbeta and 13 Jbeta primers were used. Assay: immunoSEQ multiplex PCR; the TCRdb copy retains only in-frame clones and omits some. The sample lists 210,000 or so clones, approximately 82% occurring once. This sample is part of a study of cytomegalovirus exposure and HLA in healthy donors. Overall study findings and caveats: Productive status was seen about 87% or about 30% of the time for most TCR beta V segments in an earlier analysis. Reportedly, diagnosis of cytomegalovirus status by the classifier showed high specificity and sensitivity. TCR beta V- and J-gene trimming was later associated with a missense DCLRE1C variant.

This CDR3 region has 14 residues. Trimming cost V 3 bases and J 7 bases; bases outside gene matches: 6. Germline V gene sequence: CDR1 LGHNA, CDR2 YSLEER. Donors sampled were nominally healthy, though unrecorded immune exposures were likely. The material sequenced was PBMCs. This TCR derives from a middle-aged woman in good health and CMV-seronegative. V and J are TRBV4-3 and TRBJ1-1; 9 nucleotides line up with TRBD1. This CDR3 is CASSQDRGNLEAFF. CDR3 coding DNA: TGCGCCAGCAGCCAGGACAGGGGTAACCTTGAAGCTTTCTTT.